What follows are 11 T cell receptor beta chains derived from one specimen sequenced in a study of patients and donors after allogeneic stem cell transplantation. In TCRdb, the RT-PCR reads were re-called with MiXCR into one record per CDR3 protein. This table has about 24,000 distinct CDR3 sequences, less than 45% appearing once. The sequenced sample consisted of blood, either unsorted or a sorted T cell fraction (not recorded which). These receptors were collected from a human donor who was either an allogeneic HSCT recipient or a stem cell or donor lymphocyte infusion donor (not recorded which). It is not recorded whose cells these are; they may come from a transplant donor.

This chain connects TRBV6-6 to TRBJ2-2; D not certain. Germline V CDR1 and CDR2: MNHNY, SVGAGI (reference sequence). The CDR3 has 15 residues. V was trimmed by 3 bases and J by 2 bases, leaving 10 bases between them. The CDR3 spells CASSYGQINTGELFF. The DNA of the CDR3 is TGTGCCAGCAGTTATGGCCAGATTAACACCGGGGAGCTGTTTTTT.

This clonotype was detected only a few times. This chain joins TRBV5-6 and TRBJ2-7; 7 bases fit TRBD2. Germline CDR1 and CDR2: SGHDT and YYEEEE. V was pared by 0 bases and J by 7 bases, with 10 bases of the junction left unmatched. The CDR3 has 15 residues. The CDR3 here is CASSLVPGGSREQYF. CDR3 DNA: TGTGCCAGCAGCTTGGTTCCGGGAGGATCGCGGGAGCAGTACTTC.

The rearrangement joins TRBV3-1 to TRBJ1-6; 7 positions match TRBD1. This CDR3 contains 14 residues. With V trimmed by 4 bases and J by 9 bases, 6 bases remained unmatched. CDR1 LGHDT and CDR2 YNNKEL come from the germline V gene (reference sequence). The CDR3 nucleotides are TGTGCCAGCAGCCTGGGGACAGATGGTTCACCCCTCCACTTT. It specifies CASSLGTDGSPLHF.

Remarks on this clonotype: This could be a read error, since a much larger clone is one nucleotide away. The chain is built from TRBV7-6 and TRBJ1-1; a weak D match, TRBD1 (5 bases). The CDR3 runs to 16 residues. Germline CDR1 reads SGHVS; CDR2 reads FNYEAQ. CDR3 nucleotides: TGTGTCAGCAGCCTTAGCGGTCTAACAGGAGATTTTGAAGCTTTCTTT. Protein sequence: CVSSLSGLTGDFEAFF.

This chain connects TRBV5-1 to TRBJ2-3; possible D gene TRBD2, 6 bases. With 2 bases removed from V and 1 base from J, the gap between germline ends came to 11 bases. Germline V gene sequence: CDR1 SGHRS, CDR2 YFSETQ. This CDR3 has 15 amino acids. CDR3 in amino acids: CASSFIGEGTDTQYF. CDR3 DNA: TGCGCCAGCAGCTTTATTGGGGAGGGCACAGATACGCAGTATTTT.

This rearrangement joins TRBV15 to TRBJ1-6; a possible D gene is TRBD1 (6 bases). V was trimmed by 1 base and J by 9 bases, leaving 22 bases between them. CDR1 and CDR2 from the germline V gene are LNHNV and YYDKDF (reference sequence). This CDR3 comprises 18 residues. CDR3 in amino acids: CATSRVPSYRVQSSPLHF. The DNA for the CDR3 is TGTGCCACCAGCAGAGTACCTTCCTACAGGGTCCAAAGTTCACCCCTCCACTTT. Together with reference TRBV15 and TRBJ1-6, the CDR3 gives the full variable domain: DAMVIQNPRYQVTQFGKPVTLSCSQTLNHNVMYWYQQKSSQAPKLLFHYYDKDFNNEADTPDNFQSRRPNTSFCFLDIRSPGLGDTAMYLCATSRVPSYRVQSSPLHFGNGTRLTVT.

The chain couples TRBV29-1 to TRBJ1-6, with 9 nucleotides matching TRBD1. The CDR3 loop spans 15 amino acids. V lost 6 bases and J lost 4; bases outside the gene matches: 7. Germline V lookup: CDR1 SQVTM, CDR2 ANQGSEA. The CDR3 here is CSVRTGESYNSPLHF. CDR3 nucleotides: TGCAGCGTGAGGACAGGGGAAAGTTATAATTCACCCCTCCACTTT.

A few counts support this clonotype. V is TRBV5-6 and J is TRBJ2-5, with unresolved D. V gave up 2 bases and J gave up 1 base, with 0 bases separating them. Germline loops: CDR1 SGHDT, CDR2 YYEEEE. The CDR3 length is 11 residues. The CDR3 region has the DNA TGTGCCAGCAGCTTCCAAGAGACCCAGTACTTC. Translated: CASSFQETQYF.

This clonotype was detected a few times. J is TRBJ2-7 and V is TRBV25-1, with 7 bases lining up with TRBD1. The CDR3 totals 14 residues. V lost 2 bases, J lost 5 bases, and 6 bases stayed unmatched. From germline, CDR1 is MGHDK and CDR2 SYGVNS. CDR3 sequence: CASSETGVYNEQYF. The DNA for the CDR3 is TGTGCCAGCAGTGAAACAGGGGTTTACAACGAGCAGTACTTC.

The chain combines TRBV7-6 with TRBJ2-5; no reliable D call. Germline CDR1 reads SGHVS; CDR2 reads FNYEAQ. The V gene lost 1 base and the J gene lost 4 bases, with 10 bases spanning the gap. The CDR3 runs to 14 residues. DNA of the CDR3: TGTGCCAGCAGCTTAGGAATGGGAAGAGAGACCCAGTACTTC. Amino acid sequence: CASSLGMGRETQYF.

The chain is built from TRBV19 and TRBJ1-5; TRBD1 agrees at 9 bases. Germline V gives CDR1 LNHDA, CDR2 SQIVND (reference sequence). The length of the CDR3 is 16 residues. J was trimmed by 7 bases and V by 3 bases; bases with no gene match: 10. DNA for the CDR3: TGTGCCAGTAGTATCAATCTGGGACAGGGAGGACAGCCCCAGCATTTT. Translation gives CASSINLGQGGQPQHF.